The T cell receptor (beta chain) described here comes from a study of blood T cell repertoires in COVID-19. The table came from immunoSEQ multiplex PCR; TCRdb's copy has only in-frame clones and leaves some out. The sample lists over 150,000 clones; over 70% were seen once. The CDR3 consists of 14 residues. The V and J ends lost 0 bases and 1 base respectively, with 4 bases between them. Germline lookup yields CDR1 MNHNY and CDR2 SVGAGI (reference sequence). Sequenced input: peripheral blood. This chain joins TRBV6-6 and TRBJ1-3; D is undetermined. The sequence was collected from a woman between 55 and 75 years old with acute or convalescent COVID-19. Here the CDR3 reads CASSYSSSGNTIYF. As DNA, the CDR3 is TGTGCCAGCAGTTACTCCTCGTCTGGAAACACCATATATTTT.